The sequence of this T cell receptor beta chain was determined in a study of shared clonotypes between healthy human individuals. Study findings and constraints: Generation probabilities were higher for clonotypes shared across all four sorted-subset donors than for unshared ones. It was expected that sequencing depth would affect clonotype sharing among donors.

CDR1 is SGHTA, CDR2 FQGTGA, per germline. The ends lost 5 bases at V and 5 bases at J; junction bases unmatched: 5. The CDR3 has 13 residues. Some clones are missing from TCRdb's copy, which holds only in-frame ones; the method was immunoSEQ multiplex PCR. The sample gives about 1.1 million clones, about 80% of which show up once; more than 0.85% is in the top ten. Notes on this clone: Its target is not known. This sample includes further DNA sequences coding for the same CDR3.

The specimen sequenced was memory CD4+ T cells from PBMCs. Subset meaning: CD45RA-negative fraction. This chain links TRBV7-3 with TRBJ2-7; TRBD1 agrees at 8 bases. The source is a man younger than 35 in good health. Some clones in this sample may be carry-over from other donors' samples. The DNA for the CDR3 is TGTGCCAGCAGCCCGGACAGGGACCACGAGCAGTACTTC. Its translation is CASSPDRDHEQYF.